These 27 T cell receptor beta chains originate from one sample sequenced in a study of blood T cell repertoires in COVID-19. Using immunoSEQ multiplex PCR, the repertoire was profiled, and TCRdb retains in-frame clones only, with some absent. The sample gives roughly 180,000 clones, 75% to 90% of which show up once; 10% to 15% is in the top ten. The sequenced sample consisted of PBMCs or T cells enriched from blood (not recorded which). The receptors were sampled from a woman aged 60 to 75 who had recovered from COVID-19.

The CDR3 DNA is TGTGCCAGCAGCAGGCTCGGGAGGGCAGCAGATACGCAGTATTTT. Its protein is CASSRLGRAADTQYF. The genes are TRBV7-2 and TRBJ2-3; TRBD2 matches 8 bases. CDR1 is SGHTA and CDR2 is FQGNSA in the germline V gene. The CDR3 covers 15 residues. V shed 5 bases, J shed 4 bases, and the junction held 8 bases outside the gene matches.

J is TRBJ2-2 and V is TRBV15; 7 positions match TRBD1. The V and J ends lost 3 bases and 6 bases, in that order; junction bases with no gene match: 1. The CDR3 has 13 residues. Looked up from germline, CDR1 is LNHNV and CDR2 is YYDKDF (reference sequence). CDR3 amino acids: CATSSTGAGELFF. CDR3 coding DNA: TGTGCCACCAGCAGTACAGGGGCCGGGGAGCTGTTTTTT.

The chain is built from TRBV6-6 and TRBJ1-4; the D is unclear. The CDR3 loop spans 14 amino acids. CDR1 and CDR2 from the germline V gene are MNHNY and SVGAGI (reference sequence). V lost 8 bases, J lost 0 bases, and 10 bases lay in between. In DNA, the CDR3 is TGTGCCAGCTACGGCGGCCCAACTAATGAAAAACTGTTTTTT. Translating it yields CASYGGPTNEKLFF.

Concerning this clone itself: This sample includes further DNA sequences coding for the same CDR3. The gene calls are TRBV3-1 (or the pseudogene TRBV3-2) and TRBJ2-7; 9 bases align to TRBD2. CDR3 length equals 15 residues. The V and J ends lost 1 base and 4 bases, in that order; junction bases with no gene match: 5. Germline V gives CDR1 LGHDT, CDR2 YNNKEL (reference sequence). The CDR3 DNA is TGTGCCAGCAGCCAAGGGGGCGCGGGAGGGTACGAGCAGTACTTC. Translation gives CASSQGGAGGYEQYF.

Notes on this clone: Other DNA sequences in this specimen translate into the identical CDR3. The chain is built from TRBV3-1 (or the pseudogene TRBV3-2) and TRBJ2-5, with 8 nucleotides matching TRBD2. The ends lost 4 bases at V and 4 bases at J; junction bases unmatched: 5. The V gene's germline CDR1 is LGHDT and CDR2 YNNKEL (reference sequence). This CDR3 is 14 amino acids long. The CDR3 here is CASSPGLAGETQYF. CDR3 in DNA: TGTGCCAGCAGCCCTGGGCTAGCGGGAGAGACCCAGTACTTC.

The chain joins TRBV10-3 to TRBJ1-3, with TRBD1 identical over 7 bases. From germline, CDR1 is ENHRY and CDR2 SYGVKD. With 10 bases clipped from V and 4 bases from J, the junction kept 7 bases outside the gene matches. This CDR3 is built from 13 residues. The CDR3 nucleotides read TGTGCCACCGGGACAGAAGCCGGAAACACCATATATTTT. It is translated as CATGTEAGNTIYF.

The J gene is TRBJ1-1, the V gene TRBV7-9; D ambiguous. The CDR3 runs 8 residues. V shed 11 bases and J shed 11 bases, with 9 bases lying between them. CDR1 and CDR2 from the germline V gene are SEHNR and FQNEAQ (reference sequence). CDR3 DNA sequence: TGTGCCGTCCGGGAGGCTTTCTTT. This translates into CAVREAFF.

The chain recombines TRBV15 with TRBJ1-1; possible D gene TRBD1, 5 bases. This CDR3 spans 15 amino acids. Germline V gene data show CDR1 as LNHNV and CDR2 as YYDKDF (reference sequence). The ends were cut back, 2 bases at V and 1 base at J, with 11 bases in the middle. DNA for the CDR3: TGTGCCACCAGCAGACAAGACAGTCCGAACACTGAAGCTTTCTTT. Translation gives CATSRQDSPNTEAFF.

The chain joins TRBV7-9 to TRBJ2-1, with D possibly being TRBD2 (5 bases). V was trimmed by 4 bases and J by 2 bases, leaving 12 bases between them. Germline V gene lookup returns CDR1 SEHNR and CDR2 FQNEAQ (reference sequence). The CDR3 consists of 15 residues. CDR3 nucleotides: TGTGCCAGCAGCTCCGACGGACTTCCCTACAATGAGCAGTTCTTC. Protein product: CASSSDGLPYNEQFF. Together with reference TRBV7-9 and TRBJ2-1, the CDR3 gives the full variable domain: DTGVSQNPRHKITKRGQNVTFRCDPISEHNRLYWYRQTLGQGPEFLTYFQNEAQLEKSRLLSDRFSAERPKGSFSTLEIQRTEQGDSAMYLCASSSDGLPYNEQFFGPGTRLTVL.

The chain combines TRBV7-8 with TRBJ1-5; 9 bases match TRBD1. The CDR3 sequence is 17 residues long. V lost 1 base to trimming and J lost 6 bases; unmatched junction nucleotides: 10. Germline values: CDR1 SGHVS, CDR2 FQNEAQ. The chain's CDR3 is CASSLGIGDRARQPQHF. The CDR3 nucleotides read TGTGCCAGCAGCTTAGGGATCGGGGACAGGGCTCGTCAGCCCCAGCATTTT. The whole variable domain, remainder taken from reference TRBV7-8 and TRBJ1-5, is GAGVSQSPRYKVAKRGQDVALRCDPISGHVSLFWYQQALGQGPEFLTYFQNEAQLDKSGLPSDRFFAERPEGSVSTLKIQRTQQEDSAVYLCASSLGIGDRARQPQHFGDGTRLSIL.

The chain uses TRBV5-1 and TRBJ1-2; D unresolved. CDR1 and CDR2 (germline): SGHRS, YFSETQ. Trimming took 0 bases from V and 0 from J, leaving 9 bases between them. CDR3 length: 15 amino acids. CDR3 amino acids: CASSLAGESNYGYTF. The CDR3 nucleotides are TGCGCCAGCAGCTTGGCCGGGGAATCTAACTATGGCTACACCTTC.

This chain joins TRBV5-1 and TRBJ1-1, with 7 bases matching TRBD1. Germline loops: CDR1 SGHRS, CDR2 YFSETQ. V lost 5 bases, J lost 4 bases, and 5 bases stayed unmatched. This CDR3 region has 13 residues. CDR3 sequence: CASRTGATTEAFF. For the CDR3, the DNA is TGCGCCAGCAGAACAGGGGCTACCACTGAAGCTTTCTTT.

The CDR3 loop reads CASSSSGRNQPQHF. In nucleotides, the CDR3 is TGTGCCAGTAGTAGCAGTGGCAGGAATCAGCCCCAGCATTTT. V gene TRBV19 combines with J gene TRBJ1-5; D remains unclear. Trimming removed 4 bases at V and 4 bases at J, with 11 bases between. Germline V CDR1 and CDR2: LNHDA, SQIVND (reference sequence). The CDR3 has 14 amino acids. Based on the CDR3 plus reference TRBV19 and TRBJ1-5, the full variable domain is DGGITQSPKYLFRKEGQNVTLSCEQNLNHDAMYWYRQDPGQGLRLIYYSQIVNDFQKGDIAEGYSVSREKKESFPLTVTSAQKNPTAFYLCASSSSGRNQPQHFGDGTRLSIL.

The chain carries TRBV6-1 and TRBJ1-4; tentative D call: TRBD1 (6 bases). The CDR3 length is 13 residues. With 3 bases removed from V and 12 bases from J, the gap between germline ends came to 14 bases. In germline, CDR1 is MNHNS, CDR2 SASEGT. The CDR3 DNA sequence: TGTGCCAGCAGTGATCCTAGGGGGTTGGAACTGTTTTTT. Its protein product is CASSDPRGLELFF.

This rearrangement joins TRBV3-1 (or the pseudogene TRBV3-2) to TRBJ1-3; no clear D gene. V lost 6 bases to trimming and J lost 0 bases, with 9 bases between them. Germline CDR1 and CDR2: LGHDT and YNNKEL (reference sequence). CDR3 length equals 14 residues. The CDR3 loop is CASSPSHSGNTIYF. In DNA form, the CDR3 reads TGTGCCAGCAGTCCGAGCCACTCTGGAAACACCATATATTTT.

This clone was seen just once. The chain employs TRBV23-1 and TRBJ2-3; 9 positions agree with TRBD2. TRBV23-1 is marked as an open reading frame, function uncertain. The CDR3 extends over 17 amino acids. V shed 2 bases, J shed 0 bases, and the junction held 6 bases outside the gene matches. CDR3 sequence reads: CASSQPTSGHSTDTQYF. Here the CDR3 DNA reads TGCGCCAGCAGTCAACCGACTAGCGGACATAGCACAGATACGCAGTATTTT.

The chain recombines TRBV25-1 with TRBJ1-1; D is possibly TRBD1 (5 bases). V lost 4 bases to trimming and J lost 6 bases, with 12 bases between them. The length of the CDR3 is 13 residues. Germline assignment: CDR1 MGHDK and CDR2 SYGVNS. CDR3 loop: CASSGRGVPEAFF. CDR3 nucleotide sequence: TGTGCCAGCAGTGGGCGGGGGGTTCCTGAAGCTTTCTTT.

The CDR3 sequence: CASSQGGTGAHEQYF. For the CDR3, the DNA is TGTGCCAGCAGCCAAGGTGGGACAGGGGCCCACGAGCAGTACTTC. The chain links TRBV3-1 (or the pseudogene TRBV3-2) to TRBJ2-7, with 10 bases fitting TRBD1. The germline V gene encodes CDR1 LGHDT and CDR2 YNNKEL (reference sequence). The V gene end was trimmed by 1 base and the J gene end by 5 bases; junction bases not matched to a gene: 5. The CDR3 is 15 amino acids.

The chain has TRBV14 and TRBJ1-1; D is possibly TRBD1 (5 bases). Trimming pared 4 bases from V and 6 bases from J, leaving 12 bases between. CDR1 and CDR2 (germline): SGHDN, FVKESK. CDR3 length equals 13 residues. CDR3 in DNA: TGTGCCAGCAGCCGAGTCCCAGGGTCTGAAGCTTTCTTT. This translates into CASSRVPGSEAFF.

This chain joins TRBV11-2 and TRBJ2-3; 8 bases align to TRBD1. The CDR3 totals 15 residues. Losses at the gene ends were 2 bases for V and 0 bases for J; bases not matched to a gene: 1. CDR1 and CDR2 from the germline V gene are SGHAT and FQNNGV. CDR3 amino acids: CASSLRQGSTDTQYF. CDR3 bases: TGTGCCAGCAGCTTAAGACAGGGGAGCACAGATACGCAGTATTTT. The full variable domain, completed using reference TRBV11-2 and TRBJ2-3, is EAGVAQSPRYKIIEKRQSVAFWCNPISGHATLYWYQQILGQGPKLLIQFQNNGVVDDSQLPKDRFSAERLKGVDSTLKIQPAKLEDSAVYLCASSLRQGSTDTQYFGPGTRLTVL.

The chain couples TRBV18 to TRBJ2-2; TRBD1 matches at 8 bases. This CDR3 region has 13 residues. V shed 8 bases, J shed 2 bases, and the junction held 1 base outside the gene matches. Looked up from germline, CDR1 is KGHSH and CDR2 is LQKENI. As DNA, the CDR3 is TGTGCCAGCACAGGGGGAAACACCGGGGAGCTGTTTTTT. Encoded protein: CASTGGNTGELFF.

The chain links TRBV11-3 to TRBJ1-1; unclear D gene. The V end lost 5 bases, the J end lost 0 bases, and 7 bases lay between the germline ends. Looked up from germline, CDR1 is SGHNT and CDR2 is YENEEA. This CDR3 has 13 residues. CDR3 sequence reads: CASSQTVNTEAFF. The CDR3 DNA follows: TGTGCCAGCAGCCAAACAGTGAACACTGAAGCTTTCTTT.

This clone was seen only a few times. The chain uses TRBV5-4 and TRBJ1-2, with D maybe TRBD1 (6 bases). The CDR3 consists of 15 residues. V lost 4 bases and J 1 base, leaving 14 bases between the germline ends. CDR1 is SGHNT, CDR2 YYREEE, per germline (reference sequence). CDR3 sequence reads: CASSLRDTFNYGYTF. In nucleotides, the CDR3 is TGTGCCAGCAGCCTCCGGGACACCTTTAACTATGGCTACACCTTC.

The V gene is TRBV19, the J gene TRBJ1-1, with D hard to call. Germline CDR1 LNHDA, CDR2 SQIVND (reference sequence). There are 12 residues in the CDR3. V was pared by 5 bases and J by 1 base, with 5 bases between. The CDR3 spells CASSRQNTEAFF. For the CDR3, the DNA is TGTGCCAGTAGTCGACAGAACACTGAAGCTTTCTTT.

Details on this clone: Other nucleotide sequences from this sample produce the same CDR3. The chain uses TRBV5-1 and TRBJ2-1; the match to TRBD2 covers 9 bases. The germline gives CDR1 SGHRS, CDR2 YFSETQ. The CDR3 spans 15 residues. V was pared by 5 bases and J by 0 bases, with 3 bases of the junction left unmatched. The CDR3 here is CASSLAGSSYNEQFF. The CDR3 nucleotides are TGCGCCAGCAGTCTAGCGGGATCCTCCTACAATGAGCAGTTCTTC.

The chain links TRBV19 to TRBJ1-2, with D hard to call. Per germline, CDR1 LNHDA and CDR2 SQIVND (reference sequence). This CDR3 contains 15 residues. Trimming removed 5 bases from V and 2 bases from J, with 15 bases in between. The CDR3 loop reads CASSASGFPNYGYTF. CDR3 in DNA: TGTGCCAGTAGTGCCTCAGGTTTTCCCAACTATGGCTACACCTTC.

The chain couples TRBV9 to TRBJ2-1; D possibly corresponds to TRBD2 (6 bases). The CDR3 contains 16 residues. Between the trimmed V and J ends, which lost 0 bases and 0 bases, there was a span of 10 bases. Germline V gene data show CDR1 as SGDLS and CDR2 as YYNGEE. The CDR3 DNA follows: TGTGCCAGCAGCGTAGTTTCCGGGAGCTCCTACAATGAGCAGTTCTTC. Residues: CASSVVSGSSYNEQFF. The full variable domain, in which reference TRBV9 and TRBJ2-1 provide the parts outside the CDR3, is DSGVTQTPKHLITATGQRVTLRCSPRSGDLSVYWYQQSLDQGLQFLIQYYNGEERAKGNILERFSAQQFPDLHSELNLSSLELGDSALYFCASSVVSGSSYNEQFFGPGTRLTVL.